This T cell receptor (beta chain) was profiled in a study of blood T cell repertoires in COVID-19. Study information: Whether acute or convalescent, the COVID-19 samples came from the United States, Italy and Spain. Nucleic acid was either cDNA or gDNA, and it came from T cells, B-cell-depleted T cells, or PBMCs.

This clone was found once. Source study methods: By means of reference gene primer amplification, nucleated cell counts were estimated. Method: immunoSEQ multiplex PCR; TCRdb's copy keeps in-frame clones and lacks some. D and trimming were read from the DNA, whereas the V and J calls and clone size are those reported in that table. The profile shows a few hundred thousand clones, about 87% of them singletons. The V segment lost 7 bases and the J segment 1 base; nucleotides outside the gene matches: 3. This CDR3 spans 13 amino acids. Germline loops: CDR1 MNHEY, CDR2 SVGAGI. The sequence was collected from a man aged 55 to 70 who had recovered from COVID-19. Sequencing was performed on peripheral blood. The gene calls are TRBV6-5 and TRBJ1-1; 7 bases are a match to TRBD1. CDR3 coding DNA: TGTGCCAGCAATCGGGACAGGAACACTGAAGCTTTCTTT. This translates into CASNRDRNTEAFF.